These T cell receptor beta chains were read from a single sample in a study of blood T cell repertoires in COVID-19. Produced via immunoSEQ multiplex PCR; TCRdb's table is partial and in-frame only. Of roughly 180,000 clones listed, 70% to 90% were seen once; the top ten hold under 4.5%. Sequenced: PBMCs or T cells enriched from blood (not recorded which). The receptors stem from a woman in her forties or fifties who had recovered from COVID-19. Each CDR3 is given with its conserved first and last residue. The order of the fields is J gene, D gene, clone size, V gene, CDR3 protein, CDR3 DNA. D genes are given only for firm matches. A clone size is listed for some rows: how often the clone was seen (once, few, many), or a class if it is expanded.

TRBJ1-2 | - | few | TRBV16 | CASSPGLNYGYTF | TGTGCCAGCAGCCCTGGACTTAACTATGGCTACACCTTC
TRBJ1-4 | TRBD1 | - | TRBV2 | CASGGTGGEKLFF | TGTGCCAGCGGAGGGACAGGGGGAGAAAAACTGTTTTTT
TRBJ1-2 | TRBD1 | - | TRBV28 | CASSSPGQDYGYTF | TGTGCCAGCAGTTCCCCGGGACAGGACTATGGCTACACCTTC
TRBJ1-6 | - | - | TRBV18 | CASSPGQTDNSPLHF | TGTGCCAGCTCACCGGGACAAACGGACAATTCACCCCTCCACTTT
TRBJ2-2 | TRBD1 | once | TRBV29-1 | CSVSGQGAVNTGELFF | TGCAGCGTTTCAGGACAGGGGGCGGTCAACACCGGGGAGCTGTTTTTT
TRBJ1-1 | - | - | TRBV12-3/TRBV12-4 | CASSLKGREAFF | TGTGCCAGCAGTTTAAAAGGCAGGGAAGCTTTCTTT
TRBJ1-5 | - | - | TRBV5-1 | CASSLSLNQPQHF | TGCGCCAGCAGCTTGAGCCTCAATCAGCCCCAGCATTTT
TRBJ1-2 | - | - | TRBV5-1 | CASSARTDSNGYTF | TGCGCCAGCAGCGCCCGGACAGATTCGAATGGCTACACCTTC
TRBJ1-1 | - | - | TRBV28 | CASSYHAEAFF | TGTGCCAGCAGCTATCACGCTGAAGCTTTCTTT
TRBJ1-4 | TRBD1 | few | TRBV3-1/TRBV3-2 | CASSQGPTGTAYEKLFF | TGTGCCAGCAGCCAAGGCCCGACCGGGACAGCCTATGAAAAACTGTTTTTT
TRBJ2-3 | TRBD2 | - | TRBV7-3 | CASSLKRGSTDTQYF | TGTGCCAGCAGCTTAAAGCGGGGGAGCACAGATACGCAGTATTTT
TRBJ1-2 | - | few | TRBV6-4 | CASSDSTGGGYTF | TGTGCCAGCAGTGACTCGACAGGCGGTGGCTACACCTTC
TRBJ2-1 | TRBD2 | - | TRBV9 | CASSPSLLAGYLNEQFF | TGTGCCAGCAGCCCCAGCTTACTAGCGGGATACCTCAATGAGCAGTTCTTC
TRBJ1-3 | - | - | TRBV2 | CASSFSRGSSGNTIYF | TGTGCCAGCAGTTTTTCCAGGGGCTCCTCTGGAAACACCATATATTTT
TRBJ1-2 | - | few | TRBV6-4 | CASSALGYTF | TGTGCCAGCAGTGCACTGGGCTACACCTTC
TRBJ2-5 | - | - | TRBV28 | CASSLRSGLWETQYF | TGTGCCAGCAGTTTACGGTCAGGCCTGTGGGAGACCCAGTACTTC
TRBJ1-2 | TRBD1 | - | TRBV7-9 | CASSPSGTGYGYTF | TGTGCCAGCAGCCCCTCCGGGACAGGTTATGGCTACACCTTC
TRBJ1-2 | - | once | TRBV28 | CASKTTVEGKGYTF | TGTGCCAGCAAGACGACCGTGGAGGGAAAGGGCTACACCTTC
TRBJ1-2 | - | few | TRBV19 | CASSAKGVTYGYTF | TGTGCCAGTAGCGCTAAGGGAGTGACCTATGGCTACACCTTC
TRBJ2-2 | - | once | TRBV3-1/TRBV3-2 | CASSLTRPTGELFF | TGTGCCAGCAGCCTCACTAGGCCCACCGGGGAGCTGTTTTTT
TRBJ2-1 | - | - | TRBV19 | CASSIREGSYEQFF | TGTGCCAGTAGTATTCGCGAAGGGAGTTATGAGCAGTTCTTC
TRBJ1-1 | - | - | TRBV5-5 | CASSLQTGLNTEAFF | TGTGCCAGCAGCTTACAGACAGGACTCAACACTGAAGCTTTCTTT
TRBJ1-4 | - | - | TRBV28 | CASGSVVGGWEKLFF | TGTGCCAGCGGTTCTGTGGTGGGAGGCTGGGAAAAACTGTTTTTT
TRBJ2-2 | - | - | TRBV27 | CASSFAQGSGELFF | TGTGCCAGCAGTTTTGCACAGGGTTCCGGGGAGCTGTTTTTT
TRBJ2-1 | TRBD2 | - | TRBV7-7 | CASSDRGLAGSEQFF | TGTGCCAGCAGCGACCGCGGACTAGCGGGAAGTGAGCAGTTCTTC
TRBJ1-2 | - | - | TRBV6-6 | CASSYREGYGYTF | TGTGCCAGCAGTTACAGGGAGGGCTATGGCTACACCTTC
TRBJ1-5 | - | - | TRBV4-3 | CASSQDQTDHSGQPQHF | TGCGCCAGCAGCCAAGATCAGACAGACCACTCGGGTCAGCCCCAGCATTTT
TRBJ2-1 | TRBD2 | - | TRBV28 | CASSPGTSGTYEQFF | TGTGCCAGCAGCCCCGGGACTAGCGGGACCTATGAGCAGTTCTTC
TRBJ2-3 | - | - | TRBV5-1 | CASSLVGSASADTQYF | TGCGCCAGCAGCTTGGTCGGTTCGGCCAGCGCAGATACGCAGTATTTT
TRBJ1-1 | - | - | TRBV7-2 | CASSLTVRAQAFF | TGTGCCAGCAGCCTTACCGTGCGGGCCCAAGCTTTCTTT
TRBJ2-1 | - | - | TRBV7-3 | CASSLTPPPSFHEQFF | TGTGCCAGCAGCTTAACCCCTCCCCCTAGCTTCCACGAGCAGTTCTTC
TRBJ1-1 | - | - | TRBV6-1 | CASSELESYTEAFF | TGTGCCAGCAGTGAACTGGAGAGCTACACTGAAGCTTTCTTT
TRBJ1-2 | - | once | TRBV3-1/TRBV3-2 | CASSLPGEGGYTF | TGTGCCAGCAGCCTCCCGGGAGAGGGAGGCTACACCTTC
TRBJ2-1 | - | - | TRBV6-5 | CASSYSQGRDEQFF | TGTGCCAGCAGTTACTCCCAGGGGAGGGATGAGCAGTTCTTC
TRBJ1-1 | - | - | TRBV7-6 | CASSLAERQEAFF | TGTGCCAGCAGCTTAGCGGAGCGGCAGGAAGCTTTCTTT
TRBJ2-1 | - | - | TRBV4-3 | CASSDLQSSYNEQFF | TGCGCCAGCAGCGACTTGCAGAGCTCCTACAATGAGCAGTTCTTC
TRBJ1-1 | TRBD1 | - | TRBV6-5 | CASSYSIVAGGTEAFF | TGTGCCAGCAGTTACTCGATTGTTGCAGGGGGCACTGAAGCTTTCTTT
TRBJ2-1 | - | - | TRBV5-1 | CASSLQGLENEQFF | TGCGCCAGCAGCTTACAGGGTTTGGAGAATGAGCAGTTCTTC
TRBJ1-2 | - | - | TRBV12-3/TRBV12-4 | CASSLGTTYGYTF | TGTGCCAGCAGCCTGGGGACAACTTATGGCTACACCTTC
TRBJ1-1 | - | - | TRBV27 | CASRLTANTEAFF | TGTGCCAGCAGACTGACAGCGAACACTGAAGCTTTCTTT
TRBJ2-3 | TRBD2 | - | TRBV27 | CASSLRTSGGITDTQYF | TGTGCCAGCAGTCTCCGGACTAGCGGGGGAATCACAGATACGCAGTATTTT
TRBJ2-1 | TRBD2 | many | TRBV4-1 | CASSQGLAGENEQFF | TGCGCCAGCAGCCAGGGACTAGCGGGAGAGAATGAGCAGTTCTTC
TRBJ2-3 | - | - | TRBV24-1 | CATSTDSGTDTQYF | TGTGCCACCAGCACGGACAGCGGCACAGATACGCAGTATTTT
TRBJ1-2 | TRBD1 | - | TRBV5-1 | CASSSKEDRPPYGYTF | TGCGCCAGCAGCTCCAAGGAGGACAGGCCCCCCTATGGCTACACCTTC
TRBJ1-6 | - | once | TRBV6-6 | CASSPQLKTRTNSPLHF | TGTGCCAGCAGTCCCCAGCTCAAGACTCGCACTAATTCACCCCTCCACTTT
TRBJ2-1 | - | - | TRBV27 | CASSLIGGGSYNEQFF | TGTGCCAGCAGTTTAATTGGGGGAGGATCCTACAATGAGCAGTTCTTC
TRBJ1-6 | TRBD1 | - | TRBV6-5 | CASTGQEYSPLHF | TGTGCCAGCACGGGACAGGAATATTCACCCCTCCACTTT
TRBJ1-4 | - | - | TRBV7-9 | CASSHTIDQGGEKLFF | TGTGCCAGCAGCCATACGATCGACCAGGGTGGTGAAAAACTGTTTTTT
TRBJ2-5 | - | - | TRBV11-2 | CASSLVLRAGQETQYF | TGTGCCAGCAGCTTAGTTCTTCGAGCGGGCCAAGAGACCCAGTACTTC
TRBJ1-2 | - | - | TRBV7-9 | CASSHTEGGEGRYTF | TGTGCCAGCAGCCACACCGAAGGGGGGGAGGGGAGATACACCTTC
TRBJ1-1 | - | - | TRBV14 | CASSQDLGLTEAFF | TGTGCCAGCAGCCAAGATTTGGGCCTCACTGAAGCTTTCTTT
TRBJ2-2 | - | - | TRBV9 | CASSDQDTGELFF | TGTGCCAGCAGCGACCAGGACACCGGGGAGCTGTTTTTT
TRBJ1-5 | TRBD1 | - | TRBV3-1/TRBV3-2 | CASSWGQGNQPQHF | TGTGCCAGCAGCTGGGGACAGGGGAATCAGCCCCAGCATTTT
TRBJ1-6 | - | - | TRBV6-2/TRBV6-3 | CASSYSPVPLHF | TGTGCCAGCAGTTACAGCCCTGTACCCCTCCACTTT
TRBJ1-1 | TRBD1 | - | TRBV3-1/TRBV3-2 | CASSRGTGNTEAFF | TGTGCCAGCAGCCGAGGGACAGGCAACACTGAAGCTTTCTTT
TRBJ2-1 | TRBD2 | many | TRBV11-2 | CASSLGRKLAGGSYNEQFF | TGTGCCAGCAGCTTAGGACGAAAACTAGCGGGGGGCTCCTACAATGAGCAGTTCTTC
TRBJ1-1 | TRBD1 | - | TRBV6-5 | CASSHRTGGIAFF | TGTGCCAGCAGTCATCGGACAGGGGGTATCGCTTTCTTT
TRBJ1-2 | - | few | TRBV9 | CASSPWTDVGYGYTF | TGTGCCAGCAGCCCTTGGACAGATGTGGGCTATGGCTACACCTTC